Listed here is a single TCR beta chain. Per the original methods: For nucleated cells, counts were estimated from reference gene primer amplification. Clones were sequenced by immunoSEQ multiplex PCR, and TCRdb holds only the in-frame ones, with some missing. V and J calls and clone size are copied from that table; D and trimming were computed from the DNA. The sample carries some 240,000 clones, over 70% recorded once. This specimen comes from a study of blood T cell repertoires in COVID-19. Study background: Sites in the United States, Italy and Spain provided acute and convalescent COVID-19 samples.

Seattle participants joined during active infection and were tracked over time. CDR1 is MNHEY, CDR2 SVGEGT, per germline. The ends were cut back, 0 bases at V and 4 bases at J, with 15 bases in the middle. This CDR3 spans 16 amino acids. This sequence was found in a woman in her 70s with COVID-19, enrolled during active disease. The V call is TRBV6-2 or TRBV6-3, the J call TRBJ1-1; D perhaps matches TRBD1 (5 bases). Source material: peripheral blood. Here the CDR3 DNA reads TGTGCCAGCAGTTACTCAATGGCGGGACTGGGCACTGAAGCTTTCTTT. Amino acid sequence: CASSYSMAGLGTEAFF.